The text below deals with one TCR beta chain. It has no known antigen specificity. Base qualities are not at hand, and no much larger clone is one base apart. Whole blood was collected in K2EDTA tubes by collaborating institutions according to the institutions' own protocols. Collaborator samples were shipped for TCRbeta analysis as frozen whole blood, isolated PBMCs, or DNA extracted from either sample type. TCRbeta CDR3 regions were amplified from genomic DNA by means of the immunoSEQ Assay, a bias-controlled multiplex PCR. The paper's processing steps were these. Within the assay, amplification of reference gene primers was used to estimate how many nucleated cells each sample contained. To quantify the absolute abundance of each unique TCRbeta CDR3 rearrangement, sequence reads were collapsed and filtered. For each sample, productive Simpson clonality was calculated as the square root of Simpson's diversity index across productive rearrangements. Imported from immuneACCESS, the table was reduced by TCRdb to in-frame sequences with V and J called. These copies leave out some clones; in studies compared against another copy, an unresolved V gene accounts for under half, and the cause of the remainder is not known. The V and J calls and clone size come from that table; D and trimming were worked out from the DNA. Within this sample are 100,000 to 150,000 clones, with over 75% of them counted one time only. 6.6% of the sample rests with the top ten.

This sample was included in a study of blood T cell repertoires in COVID-19 (dated by TCRdb to about 2020). For context, the study as a whole: Samples covering the acute and convalescent phases of COVID-19 were provided by collaborators in the United States, Italy and Spain. The sample metadata nearly always contained a de-identified subject ID, COVID-19 status, age in years and sex. Samples were obtained from the ongoing ImmuneRACE study (first 160 participants) and from over 1,000 subjects provided by 6 global collaborators. The dataset comprised deeply sampled blood TCRbeta repertoires from subjects exposed to, actively infected with, or recovered from COVID-19. The repertoires were released in a freely available public database meant as a resource for research on the immune response to SARS-CoV-2. The material from the prospective study consisted of cDNA or gDNA derived from T cells, B-cell-depleted T cells, or PBMCs. Where available, HLA class I and class II types were obtained from metadata supplied by the sample provider rather than from assay-based typing.

Summary of the overall study and its limitations: Clinical and demographic metadata were provided uncurated, with the amount varying by source and participant.

The clonotype originates from a man older than 75 with active or convalescent COVID-19. Sequenced sample: peripheral blood.

The CDR3 region: CASSYSSGSRGKGYTF. The DNA reads TGTGCCAGCAGTTACTCGAGTGGTAGCCGGGGAAAGGGCTACACCTTC. The rearranged segments are TRBV6-5 and TRBJ1-2; the D gene cannot be resolved reliably. The germline V gene yields MNHEY for CDR1 and SVGAGI for CDR2. The V and J ends are trimmed by 0 bases and 8 bases, leaving 19 bases between them. The CDR3 contains 16 residues, cysteine and phenylalanine counted. Only the CDR3 DNA is retained, 48 bases long and in frame from the first base.